Sequencing of this T cell receptor beta chain was carried out in a study of cytomegalovirus exposure and HLA in healthy donors. Measured with immunoSEQ multiplex PCR; TCRdb has only the in-frame clones, and not every one. The sample includes more than 150,000 clones, roughly 80% seen only once; the top ten take approximately 3%. Trimming removed 1 base from V and 7 bases from J, with 16 bases in between. CDR1 is SEHNR and CDR2 is FQNEAQ in the germline V gene (reference sequence). This CDR3 has 16 residues. This clonotype was sampled from a woman aged 18 to 35 in good health and CMV-seropositive. The V gene is TRBV7-9, the J gene TRBJ1-4, with D maybe TRBD1 (5 bases). The source material was PBMCs. The CDR3, as DNA: TGTGCCAGCAGCTTAGGGGAGGGGTTGCGGGGTGAAAAACTGTTTTTT. Amino acids: CASSLGEGLRGEKLFF.